One TCR beta chain is described in this entry. During its preparation, the TCRbeta library received unique molecular identifiers. TCRdb re-called the PCR reads through MiXCR, storing one row per CDR3 protein. The table has just under 550,000 distinct CDR3 sequences, about 16% seen once. The source of the sample is a study of T-cell reconstitution after alpha-beta-depleted transplantation in children. The TCR originated in a human donor who donated a stem cell graft to a child with acute lymphoblastic leukemia. The input for sequencing was PBMCs from the stem cell graft donor, taken from the stem cell graft.

The CDR3, as DNA: TGTGCCAGCAGCTTCGAGGGATCAACTAATGAAAAACTGTTTTTT. It specifies CASSFEGSTNEKLFF. The rearrangement links TRBV7-8 to TRBJ1-4; D ambiguous. Germline-derived CDR1 and CDR2 are SGHVS and FQNEAQ. The germline V and J ends were trimmed by 3 bases and 0 bases, with 8 bases remaining between them. This CDR3 region has 15 residues. The full variable domain, its missing parts supplied by reference TRBV7-8 and TRBJ1-4, is GAGVSQSPRYKVAKRGQDVALRCDPISGHVSLFWYQQALGQGPEFLTYFQNEAQLDKSGLPSDRFFAERPEGSVSTLKIQRTQQEDSAVYLCASSFEGSTNEKLFFGSGTQLSVL.